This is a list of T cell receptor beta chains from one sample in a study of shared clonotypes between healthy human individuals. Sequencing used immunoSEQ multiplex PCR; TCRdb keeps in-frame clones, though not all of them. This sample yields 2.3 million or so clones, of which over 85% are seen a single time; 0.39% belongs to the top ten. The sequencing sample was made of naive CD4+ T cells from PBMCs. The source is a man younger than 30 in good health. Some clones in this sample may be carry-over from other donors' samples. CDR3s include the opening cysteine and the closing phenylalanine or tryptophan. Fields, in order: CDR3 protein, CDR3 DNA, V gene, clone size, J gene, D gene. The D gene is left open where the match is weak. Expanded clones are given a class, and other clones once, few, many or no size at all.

CSGKGTSSSGNTIYF,TGCAGCGGAAAAGGGACAAGCTCCTCTGGAAACACCATATATTTT,TRBV29-1,once,TRBJ1-3,NA
CASSPDRGRFYGYTF,TGTGCCAGCTCACCCGACAGGGGCAGATTCTATGGCTACACCTTC,TRBV18,NA,TRBJ1-2,TRBD1
CASSLVMAGRSGNTIYF,TGCGCCAGCAGCTTGGTCATGGCAGGGCGCTCTGGAAACACCATATATTTT,TRBV5-1,NA,TRBJ1-3,NA
CASSLSTATDTQYF,TGTGCCAGCAGTTTATCCACAGCCACAGATACGCAGTATTTT,TRBV28,NA,TRBJ2-3,NA
CASSLARFASTDTQYF,TGTGCCAGCAGCTTAGCGCGATTCGCTAGCACAGATACGCAGTATTTT,TRBV11-2,NA,TRBJ2-3,NA
CASSLALASYNEQFF,TGTGCCAGCAGCTTAGCACTAGCGAGCTACAATGAGCAGTTCTTC,TRBV11-3,NA,TRBJ2-1,TRBD2
CASSTGGQETQYF,TGTGCCAGCAGCACGGGAGGGCAAGAGACCCAGTACTTC,TRBV7-9,NA,TRBJ2-5,TRBD2
CASSLDLTGELFF,TGTGCCAGCAGCTTGGACCTTACGGGGGAGCTGTTTTTT,TRBV7-3,NA,TRBJ2-2,NA
CASSPGTGGNGYTF,TGTGCCAGCTCCCCCGGGACAGGGGGTAATGGCTACACCTTC,TRBV18,NA,TRBJ1-2,TRBD1
CASSYSQRTEAFF,TGTGCCAGCAGTTACTCCCAAAGGACTGAAGCTTTCTTT,TRBV6-5,NA,TRBJ1-1,NA
CASSLGSSFYNEQFF,TGCGCCAGCAGCTTGGGCTCTAGCTTCTACAATGAGCAGTTCTTC,TRBV5-1,NA,TRBJ2-1,NA
CSVQKGLVPAEQYF,TGCAGCGTTCAAAAAGGACTAGTACCCGCCGAGCAGTACTTC,TRBV29-1,NA,TRBJ2-7,TRBD2
CATAGLNTEAFF,TGTGCCACCGCAGGGCTGAACACTGAAGCTTTCTTT,TRBV10-3,NA,TRBJ1-1,NA
CASSDPRMDGYTF,TGTGCCAGCAGCGACCCAAGGATGGATGGCTACACCTTC,TRBV5-4,NA,TRBJ1-2,NA
CASSEIGLGTEAFF,TGTGCCAGCAGCGAAATTGGGTTAGGAACTGAAGCTTTCTTT,TRBV6-1,NA,TRBJ1-1,NA
CASSIGPTGENQPQHF,TGTGCCAGTAGTATCGGCCCGACAGGGGAAAATCAGCCCCAGCATTTT,TRBV19,NA,TRBJ1-5,TRBD1
CASSLYNPSGTSYEQYF,TGTGCCAGCAGTCTTTACAACCCGTCCGGGACTAGCTACGAGCAGTACTTC,TRBV28,NA,TRBJ2-7,TRBD2
CASSPRQNYGYTF,TGTGCCAGCAGCCCCAGACAGAACTATGGCTACACCTTC,TRBV7-8,few,TRBJ1-2,NA
CAWTLEGEQYF,TGTGCCTGGACCTTGGAAGGAGAGCAGTACTTC,TRBV30,once,TRBJ2-7,NA
CASSITPGNNYGYTF,TGTGCCAGTAGTATAACCCCAGGGAATAACTATGGCTACACCTTC,TRBV19,once,TRBJ1-2,NA
CASSVVPERSYEQYF,TGTGCCAGCAGCGTAGTCCCGGAGCGCTCCTACGAGCAGTACTTC,TRBV9,few,TRBJ2-7,NA
CASSMDSRFGYEQYF,TGCGCCAGCAGCATGGACAGTCGCTTTGGTTACGAGCAGTACTTC,TRBV10-2,once,TRBJ2-7,NA
CASSVLANTGELFF,TGTGCCAGCAGCGTACTAGCGAACACCGGGGAGCTGTTTTTT,TRBV11-3,NA,TRBJ2-2,NA
CASSEGGGPGANVLTF,TGCGCCAGCAGCGAGGGGGGAGGCCCTGGGGCCAACGTCCTGACTTTC,TRBV5-1,NA,TRBJ2-6,NA
CASSADRGYGYTF,TGTGCCAGCAGTGCGGACCGAGGATATGGCTACACCTTC,TRBV6-1,NA,TRBJ1-2,NA
CASSPLDDSGANVLTF,TGTGCCAGCTCACCTCTGGACGACTCTGGGGCCAACGTCCTGACTTTC,TRBV18,NA,TRBJ2-6,NA
CASSLGSPGAFF,TGTGCCAGCAGTTTGGGCTCCCCGGGAGCTTTCTTT,TRBV28,NA,TRBJ1-1,NA
CASSESWGQETQYF,TGTGCCAGCAGTGAAAGCTGGGGCCAAGAGACCCAGTACTTC,TRBV25-1,NA,TRBJ2-5,NA
CASSLGTNSGTSKGEQYF,TGTGCCAGCAGCTTAGGAACTAACTCCGGGACTAGTAAGGGGGAGCAGTACTTC,TRBV11-2,NA,TRBJ2-7,TRBD2
CASSLSGGSGANVLTF,TGTGCCAGCAGCTTGTCGGGGGGCTCTGGGGCCAACGTCCTGACTTTC,TRBV7-2,NA,TRBJ2-6,TRBD2
CASSPGTSEDYEQYF,TGTGCCAGCAGCCCCGGGACTAGCGAGGACTACGAGCAGTACTTC,TRBV9,once,TRBJ2-7,TRBD2
CASSPPGNTEAFF,TGTGCCAGCTCACCACCAGGGAACACTGAAGCTTTCTTT,TRBV18,few,TRBJ1-1,NA
CASSPGGGSLNQPQHF,TGCGCCAGCAGCCCCGGGGGCGGCAGCCTCAATCAGCCCCAGCATTTT,TRBV5-1,NA,TRBJ1-5,NA
CASSEGFARAGANVLTF,TGTGCCAGCAGCGAAGGGTTCGCACGGGCTGGGGCCAACGTCCTGACTTTC,TRBV4-2,NA,TRBJ2-6,NA
CASRTGGVNTEAFF,TGTGCCAGCAGGACAGGGGGGGTGAACACTGAAGCTTTCTTT,TRBV6-1,NA,TRBJ1-1,TRBD1
CASSLDRFLETQYF,TGTGCCAGCAGCCTCGACAGGTTTCTAGAGACCCAGTACTTC,TRBV5-4,NA,TRBJ2-5,NA
CASRGQMGQFF,TGTGCCAGCAGGGGTCAAATGGGGCAGTTCTTC,TRBV28,NA,TRBJ2-1,NA
CASSLAQTSGRVSGELFF,TGTGCCAGCAGTTTGGCGCAGACTAGCGGGAGGGTATCCGGGGAGCTGTTTTTT,TRBV27,NA,TRBJ2-2,TRBD2
CASSRTAQETQYF,TGCGCCAGCAGCCGAACAGCCCAAGAGACCCAGTACTTC,TRBV5-1,NA,TRBJ2-5,NA
CASSGDRGAGYEQHF,TGTGCCAGTAGTGGAGACAGGGGCGCCGGGTACGAGCAGCACTTC,TRBV19,NA,TRBJ2-7,TRBD1
CASSPAAGGPNEQFF,TGTGCCAGCAGCCCGGCAGCGGGAGGCCCCAATGAGCAGTTCTTC,TRBV7-3,NA,TRBJ2-1,TRBD2
CSASGMETQYF,TGCAGTGCTAGCGGGATGGAGACCCAGTACTTC,TRBV20-1,NA,TRBJ2-5,NA
CASSLAGTTNNEQFF,TGTGCCAGCAGCTTAGCCGGGACGACAAACAATGAGCAGTTCTTC,TRBV7-2,NA,TRBJ2-1,NA
CAWRGQGTDTQYF,TGTGCCTGGAGAGGACAGGGCACAGATACGCAGTATTTT,TRBV30,NA,TRBJ2-3,TRBD1
CASTTLGPGGYGYTF,TGTGCCAGCACTACACTGGGACCCGGCGGCTATGGCTACACCTTC,TRBV6-6,NA,TRBJ1-2,NA
CASTPDRGPYNEQFF,TGTGCCAGCACCCCGGACAGGGGGCCCTACAATGAGCAGTTCTTC,TRBV2,NA,TRBJ2-1,TRBD1
CAWSESYRALGGYTF,TGTGCCTGGAGTGAGTCGTACAGGGCGCTTGGGGGCTACACCTTC,TRBV30,once,TRBJ1-2,NA
CASSFTSGNNEQFF,TGTGCCAGCAGCTTCACTAGCGGGAACAATGAGCAGTTCTTC,TRBV7-8,NA,TRBJ2-1,TRBD2
CSGGQLYNEQFF,TGCAGCGGAGGACAGCTCTACAATGAGCAGTTCTTC,TRBV29-1,NA,TRBJ2-1,NA
CASSRGVASNQPQHF,TGCGCCAGCAGCCGAGGAGTGGCTAGCAATCAGCCCCAGCATTTT,TRBV4-1,NA,TRBJ1-5,NA
CASSLLGAQYF,TGTGCCAGCAGCCTTCTCGGAGCCCAGTACTTC,TRBV16,NA,TRBJ2-5,NA
CASSVGGANTEAFF,TGTGCCAGCAGCGTAGGCGGCGCGAACACTGAAGCTTTCTTT,TRBV9,NA,TRBJ1-1,NA
CSCTEREPYNEQFF,TGCAGCTGTACCGAGCGGGAGCCTTACAATGAGCAGTTCTTC,TRBV29-1,NA,TRBJ2-1,TRBD2
CASRAPQGISGNTIYF,TGTGCCAGCAGGGCCCCACAGGGGATCTCTGGAAACACCATATATTTT,TRBV2,NA,TRBJ1-3,TRBD1
CASRMRTAQETQYF,TGTGCCAGCAGGATGCGGACAGCACAAGAGACCCAGTACTTC,TRBV5-8,once,TRBJ2-5,NA
CASSEALDREETQYF,TGTGCCAGCAGTGAAGCGTTAGACAGGGAAGAGACCCAGTACTTC,TRBV6-1,NA,TRBJ2-5,TRBD1
CASRMTAGDTGELFF,TGTGCCAGCAGGATGACGGCCGGAGACACCGGGGAGCTGTTTTTT,TRBV2,NA,TRBJ2-2,NA